This entry lists 28 T cell receptor beta chains sequenced from one sample in a study of T cell repertoires in cytomegalovirus infection. These TCRs' antigens remain unknown. MiXCR, applied by TCRdb to the reads, yields one record per CDR3 protein. The sample lists approximately 120,000 distinct CDR3 sequences; approximately 30% were seen once. The sequenced sample was CD8+ T cells from cultured PBMCs, obtained from culture after CMV antigen stimulation. The receptor set was obtained from a human donor in good health (CMV status not recorded). Some clones in this sample may be carry-over from other donors' samples.

The chain employs TRBV29-1 and TRBJ1-1; tentative D call: TRBD1 (6 bases). The CDR3 runs to 12 residues. CDR1 SQVTM and CDR2 ANQGSEA come from the germline V gene. V shed 2 bases and J shed 6 bases, with 10 bases lying between them. CDR3 nucleotide sequence: TGCAGCGTTGAAAGGGGGACGGCTGAAGCTTTCTTT. Encoded protein: CSVERGTAEAFF.

This clonotype has only a few counts. The V and J genes are TRBV6-1 and TRBJ1-5; no reliable D call. CDR3 size: 14 residues. Germline CDR1 is MNHNS and CDR2 is SASEGT. V was clipped by 5 bases and J by 11 bases, with 19 bases between them. The CDR3 here is CASSRRVHLMAQHF. In DNA form, the CDR3 reads TGTGCCAGCAGTCGTAGGGTACACCTAATGGCCCAGCATTTT.

A few counts support this clonotype. The rearrangement links TRBV6-6 to TRBJ1-5, with 7 bases aligning to TRBD1. This CDR3 comprises 14 residues. Germline-derived CDR1 and CDR2 are MNHNY and SVGAGI (reference sequence). V lost 6 bases and J lost 7; bases outside the gene matches: 9. In DNA, the CDR3 is TGTGCCAGCAGGGATACGACAGGGAACCAGCCCCAGCATTTT. Amino acids: CASRDTTGNQPQHF.

The chain links TRBV7-2 to TRBJ2-5, with D possibly TRBD2 on 5 matching bases. The CDR3 sequence is 15 residues long. V shed 4 bases and J shed 5 bases, with 17 bases lying between them. Germline assignment: CDR1 SGHTA and CDR2 FQGNSA. This CDR3 is CASSSDPGIGETQYF. Here the CDR3 DNA reads TGTGCCAGCAGCTCGGACCCGGGGATCGGGGAGACCCAGTACTTC. Drawing the rest from reference TRBV7-2 and TRBJ2-5, the complete variable domain is GAGVSQSPSNKVTEKGKDVELRCDPISGHTALYWYRQSLGQGLEFLIYFQGNSAPDKSGLPSDRFSAERTGGSVSTLTIQRTQQEDSAVYLCASSSDPGIGETQYFGPGTRLLVL.

The chain is built from TRBV5-1 and TRBJ2-3; 9 nucleotides line up with TRBD1. Germline values: CDR1 SGHRS, CDR2 YFSETQ. The CDR3 consists of 14 residues. V lost 7 bases to trimming and J lost 2 bases; unmatched junction nucleotides: 5. The CDR3, as DNA: TGCGCCAGCCAAATACAGGGGGCCACAGATACGCAGTATTTT. Its translation is CASQIQGATDTQYF. The whole variable domain, remainder taken from reference TRBV5-1 and TRBJ2-3, is KAGVTQTPRYLIKTRGQQVTLSCSPISGHRSVSWYQQTPGQGLQFLFEYFSETQRNKGNFPGRFSGRQFSNSRSEMNVSTLELGDSALYLCASQIQGATDTQYFGPGTRLTVL.

V is TRBV4-1 and J is TRBJ2-3, with TRBD2 identical over 8 bases. Germline V gives CDR1 MGHRA, CDR2 YSYEKL. The CDR3 totals 15 residues. The V gene end was trimmed by 4 bases and the J gene end by 0 bases; junction bases not matched to a gene: 3. CDR3: CASSRSGGSTDTQYF. The DNA for the CDR3 is TGCGCCAGCAGCCGCAGCGGGGGAAGCACAGATACGCAGTATTTT.

The genes are TRBV28 and TRBJ1-1; no clear D. Trimming cost V 5 bases and J 4 bases, with 20 bases left between them. This CDR3 is built from 16 residues. CDR1 and CDR2 from the germline V gene are MDHEN and SYDVKM. DNA for the CDR3: TGTGCCAGCAGTCTTCCTCCCCCGGGAGACGGCACTGAAGCTTTCTTT. Its translation: CASSLPPPGDGTEAFF. Full variable domain (missing parts from reference TRBV28 and TRBJ1-1): DVKVTQSSRYLVKRTGEKVFLECVQDMDHENMFWYRQDPGLGLRLIYFSYDVKMKEKGDIPEGYSVSREKKERFSLILESASTNQTSMYLCASSLPPPGDGTEAFFGQGTRLTVV.

This clonotype showed up just a few times. This sequence joins TRBV20-1 and TRBJ1-1; TRBD1 is a possible D gene (5 bases). The V gene's germline CDR1 is DFQATT and CDR2 SNEGSKA (reference sequence). V was clipped by 0 bases and J by 7 bases, with 21 bases between them. The CDR3 covers 16 residues. The CDR3, as DNA: TGCAGTGCTAGAGATATCAGGGCGCCGCCCCCGATTGAAGCTTTCTTT. Protein: CSARDIRAPPPIEAFF.

The V gene is TRBV18, the J gene TRBJ2-2; TRBD1 agrees at 7 bases. Germline loops: CDR1 KGHSH, CDR2 LQKENI. The V gene end was trimmed by 3 bases and the J gene end by 4 bases; junction bases not matched to a gene: 8. The CDR3 extends over 16 amino acids. CDR3 protein: CASSPSDRPITGELFF. CDR3 in DNA: TGTGCCAGCTCACCTTCGGACAGGCCGATCACCGGGGAGCTGTTTTTT.

CDR3: CASSSDRASNQPQHF. The DNA for the CDR3 is TGTGCCAGCAGTTCGGACAGGGCCAGCAATCAGCCCCAGCATTTT. V and J are TRBV11-3 and TRBJ1-5, with 8 nucleotides matching TRBD1. The CDR3 contains 15 residues. Germline V CDR1 and CDR2: SGHNT, YENEEA. The ends lost 6 bases at V and 1 base at J; junction bases unmatched: 5.

V is TRBV2 and J is TRBJ1-1; D is ambiguous. The CDR3 loop spans 12 amino acids. V lost 3 bases, J lost 5 bases, and 7 bases lay in between. CDR1 and CDR2 (germline): SNHLY, FYNNEI. The DNA of the CDR3 is TGTGCCAGCAGTGAGGTGAGGACTGAAGCTTTCTTT. Translation: CASSEVRTEAFF.

The rearrangement links TRBV7-3 to TRBJ2-2, with D unclear. The length of the CDR3 is 16 residues. Germline V lookup: CDR1 SGHTA, CDR2 FQGTGA. Trimming shortened V by 5 bases and J by 0 bases, and 13 bases separated the two germline ends. In DNA, the CDR3 is TGTGCCAGCAGCCCAAATTATGGAGCGAACACCGGGGAGCTGTTTTTT. This encodes CASSPNYGANTGELFF.

This clonotype was seen more than once but under ten times. The V call is TRBV7-4, the J call TRBJ2-3; a weak D match, TRBD1 (7 bases). The CDR3 runs to 18 residues. Germline V CDR1 and CDR2: SGHVT, SQSDAQ. Trimming left V 5 bases short and J 4 bases short, with 25 bases between. The CDR3 here is CASSGRDRQPVVADTQYF. The CDR3 bases are TGTGCCAGCAGCGGGCGGGACAGACAACCCGTCGTGGCAGATACGCAGTATTTT. The variable domain in full, completed from reference TRBV7-4 and TRBJ2-3, reads GAGVSQSPRYKVAKRGRDVALRCDSISGHVTLYWYRQTLGQGSEVLTYSQSDAQRDKSGRPSGRFSAERPERSVSTLKIQRTEQGDSAVYLCASSGRDRQPVVADTQYFGPGTRLTVL.

Worth noting for this clonotype: A much larger clone lies a single base off, so this may be a read error. The V call is TRBV15, the J call TRBJ1-2; TRBD1 matches 10 bases. The germline gives CDR1 LNHNV, CDR2 YYDKDF (reference sequence). This CDR3 has 16 residues. The CDR3 reads CVTSRDRGPDNYGYTF. The CDR3 nucleotides read TGTGTCACCAGCAGAGACAGGGGGCCGGATAACTATGGCTACACCTTC.

This chain joins TRBV6-2 or TRBV6-3 and TRBJ2-7; either TRBD1 or TRBD2 may supply D (5 bases each). Germline V gene data show CDR1 as MNHEY and CDR2 as SVGEGT. The ends were cut back, 6 bases at V and 5 bases at J, with 11 bases in the middle. The CDR3 is 12 amino acids. The CDR3 region is CASRHRGNEQYF. Here the CDR3 DNA reads TGTGCCAGCAGGCATCGGGGCAACGAGCAGTACTTC.

There are a few counts of this clonotype. In DNA form, the CDR3 reads TGTGCCAGCAGTGAACACCTATTTAACCCGTCCAGTGAGCAGTTCTTC. Protein: CASSEHLFNPSSEQFF. The rearrangement links TRBV6-1 to TRBJ2-1; D remains ambiguous. Trimming shortened V by 2 bases and J by 9 bases, and 20 bases separated the two germline ends. The CDR3 has 16 residues. CDR1 is MNHNS, CDR2 SASEGT, per germline.

This clonotype has more than one count but fewer than ten. The chain combines TRBV6-5 with TRBJ2-2, with TRBD2 identical over 10 bases. The V and J ends lost 4 bases and 3 bases, in that order; junction bases with no gene match: 5. CDR1 is MNHEY, CDR2 SVGAGI, per germline. CDR3 length: 16 residues. CDR3 in amino acids: CASSFGLADYTGELFF. For the CDR3, the DNA is TGTGCCAGCAGTTTCGGACTAGCGGACTACACCGGGGAGCTGTTTTTT.

This clonotype was detected many times. The V call is TRBV7-2, the J call TRBJ1-2; no firm D call. Per germline, CDR1 SGHTA and CDR2 FQGNSA. V was trimmed by 5 bases and J by 10 bases, leaving 14 bases between them. There are 12 residues in the CDR3. CDR3 bases: TGTGCCAGCAGCCCTCGGACGAGCGACTACACCTTC. It yields the protein CASSPRTSDYTF.

A few counts support this clonotype. The J gene is TRBJ1-3, the V gene TRBV4-3, with 7 bases matching TRBD1. V was pared by 4 bases and J by 2 bases, with 20 bases of the junction left unmatched. The germline V gene encodes CDR1 LGHNA and CDR2 YSLEER. The CDR3 covers 20 residues. The CDR3 spells CASSLYYNTGEFGPGNTIYF. The CDR3 nucleotides are TGCGCCAGCAGCCTATACTATAACACAGGGGAGTTTGGGCCTGGAAACACCATATATTTT.

The CDR3 spells CASSLSNGAVSGNTIYF. The CDR3 region has the DNA TGTGCCAGCAGTTTAAGTAACGGAGCAGTCTCTGGAAACACCATATATTTT. V and J are TRBV28 and TRBJ1-3; D ambiguous. V was clipped by 2 bases and J by 0 bases, with 14 bases between them. Germline V gene data show CDR1 as MDHEN and CDR2 as SYDVKM. The CDR3 contains 17 residues.

The chain couples TRBV11-2 to TRBJ2-1, with no clear D. Germline CDR1 reads SGHAT; CDR2 reads FQNNGV. Trimming removed 1 base from V and 7 bases from J, with 2 bases in between. The CDR3 runs to 11 residues. Here the CDR3 DNA reads TGTGCCAGCAGCTTAGCTAATGAGCAGTTCTTC. Translated: CASSLANEQFF.

This clonotype was counted once. This chain joins TRBV13 and TRBJ1-5; D is ambiguous. V was shortened by 4 bases and J by 0 bases, with 10 bases between the two germline ends. The germline CDR1 and CDR2 sequences are PRHDT and FYEKMQ (reference sequence). The CDR3 is made up of 15 amino acids. Here the CDR3 DNA reads TGTGCCAGCAGCTCAACAAGATATAGCAATCAGCCCCAGCATTTT. Amino acid sequence: CASSSTRYSNQPQHF.

This clonotype was seen many times. The V gene is TRBV6-1, the J gene TRBJ1-6; D remains unclear. Germline V lookup: CDR1 MNHNS, CDR2 SASEGT. There are 15 residues in the CDR3. V was cut by 4 bases and J by 7 bases, with 14 bases left in between. This CDR3 reads CASSVRSLGNSPLHF. CDR3 DNA: TGTGCCAGCAGTGTCAGGAGTCTGGGAAATTCACCCCTCCACTTT.

J is TRBJ2-1 and V is TRBV5-5; 12 bases are shared with TRBD2. Germline values: CDR1 SGHKS, CDR2 YYEKEE (reference sequence). This CDR3 has 15 residues. Germline trimming cut 8 bases from V and 2 bases from J; bases unmatched to any gene: 5. The CDR3 protein is CASSTSGGAYNEQFF. DNA of the CDR3: TGTGCCAGTTCGACTAGCGGGGGTGCCTACAATGAGCAGTTCTTC.

The J gene is TRBJ2-4, the V gene TRBV3-1, with a weak D call TRBD1 (7 bases). Trimming took off 2 bases at V and 11 bases at J, with 22 bases between the two ends. This CDR3 comprises 16 residues. Germline assignment: CDR1 LGHDT and CDR2 YNNKEL (reference sequence). CDR3 residues: CASSQSTGAKAGFQYF. The CDR3 DNA is TGTGCCAGCAGCCAATCTACAGGGGCGAAAGCGGGTTTTCAGTACTTC. Full variable domain (remainder filled in from reference TRBV3-1 and TRBJ2-4): DTAVSQTPKYLVTQMGNDKSIKCEQNLGHDTMYWYKQDSKKFLKIMFSYNNKELIINETVPNRFSPKSPDKAHLNLHINSLELGDSAVYFCASSQSTGAKAGFQYFGAGTRLSVL.

This clonotype was picked up many times. This rearrangement joins TRBV27 to TRBJ1-2; tentative D call: TRBD1 (5 bases). The CDR3 is made up of 14 amino acids. The V gene lost 5 bases and the J gene lost 8 bases, with 18 bases spanning the gap. CDR1 and CDR2 (germline): MNHEY, SMNVEV (reference sequence). For the CDR3, the DNA is TGTGCCAGCAGTCCCCTCCTCGGGGCGCGGGGCTACACCTTC. It encodes CASSPLLGARGYTF.

V gene TRBV27 combines with J gene TRBJ1-4, with D possibly matching TRBD1 (6 bases). CDR1 is MNHEY and CDR2 is SMNVEV in the germline V gene (reference sequence). The CDR3 totals 15 residues. V lost 5 bases and J 3 bases, leaving 13 bases between the germline ends. The CDR3 protein is CASSIRGGSNEKLFF. The CDR3 nucleotides read TGTGCCAGCAGTATCCGAGGGGGGTCTAATGAAAAACTGTTTTTT. Filled out from reference TRBV27 and TRBJ1-4, the complete variable domain reads EAQVTQNPRYLITVTGKKLTVTCSQNMNHEYMSWYRQDPGLGLRQIYYSMNVEVTDKGDVPEGYKVSRKEKRNFPLILESPSPNQTSLYFCASSIRGGSNEKLFFGSGTQLSVL.

This clonotype occurred a few times. The J gene is TRBJ2-3, the V gene TRBV6-5; D is unresolved. The CDR3 has 13 residues. The V gene lost 2 bases and the J gene lost 4 bases, with 7 bases spanning the gap. CDR1 is MNHEY, CDR2 SVGAGI, per germline. This CDR3 reads CASSYALSDTQYF. CDR3 bases: TGTGCCAGCAGTTACGCGTTGTCAGATACGCAGTATTTT.